This T cell receptor beta chain was profiled in a study of shared clonotypes between healthy human individuals. The germline V gene encodes CDR1 LNHNV and CDR2 YYDKDF (reference sequence). The CDR3 runs 16 residues. With 0 bases clipped from V and 7 bases from J, the junction kept 7 bases outside the gene matches. Naive CD45RA+ and memory CD45RA-negative subsets were split from CD4+ cells. Overall study results and limits: Non-shared clonotypes were found to have lower generation probabilities than the clonotypes that were shared by all four of the sorted-subset donors.

Concerning this clone itself: Its antigen is still unknown.

Produced via immunoSEQ multiplex PCR; TCRdb's table is partial and in-frame only. The sample contains approximately 2.5 million clones, approximately 94% of which appear only once. Specimen: naive CD4+ T cells sorted from blood. Subset described: CD45RA+ positively selected. J is TRBJ2-1 and V is TRBV15, with TRBD2 identical over 9 bases. This clonotype originated in a man between 18 and 29 years old in good health. The CDR3: CATSRDGLAGNNEQFF. CDR3 sequence (DNA): TGTGCCACCAGCAGAGATGGGCTAGCGGGGAATAATGAGCAGTTCTTC.